This TCR beta chain was found in a study of metastatic and nonmetastatic thyroid tumors. Across the whole study: Patients with malignant and benign thyroid disease provided blood and tumor or nodule tissue, whose repertoires were compared.

Before thyroid surgery, none of the patients had received any treatment. Deletions cut 4 bases from V and 5 bases from J, with 18 bases between. This CDR3 contains 15 residues. CDR1 SNHLY and CDR2 FYNNEI come from the germline V gene. This clone was recorded at least ten times. TCRdb redid the clone calls on the PCR reads using MiXCR. The sample includes about 24,000 clones, roughly a fifth of them seen just once. The rearrangement links TRBV2 to TRBJ2-7; D might be TRBD1 or TRBD2, each matching 5 bases. The TCR comes from a male donor with papillary thyroid cancer or a benign thyroid nodule (not recorded which). Some clones in this sample may be carry-over from other donors' samples. What was sequenced was blood. CDR3 loop: CASSVPGPGAHEQYF. CDR3 nucleotide sequence: TGTGCCAGCAGTGTGCCGGGACCCGGTGCCCACGAGCAGTACTTC.